What follows are 25 T cell receptor beta chains derived from one specimen sequenced in a study of shared clonotypes between healthy human individuals. Here immunoSEQ multiplex PCR was the method, and the copy in TCRdb shows in-frame clones only, minus some. Among more than 400,000 clones listed, about 96% were seen once. The source material was naive CD4+ T cells sorted from blood. Subset described: CD45RA+ positively selected. The receptors were sampled from a woman aged 30 to 39 in good health.

The CDR3, as DNA: TGTGCCAGCAGCGGTGCCCGGGGGCTAGGCTACACCTTC. This encodes CASSGARGLGYTF. The chain has TRBV2 and TRBJ1-2; TRBD1 might be the D (6 bases). The germline gives CDR1 SNHLY, CDR2 FYNNEI. This CDR3 has 13 residues. Between the trimmed V and J ends, which lost 6 bases and 8 bases, there was a span of 16 bases.

CDR3 residues: CASSPRVLSLGYTF. The CDR3 DNA is TGTGCCAGCAGCCCCCGGGTCCTCTCTCTCGGCTACACCTTC. V usage is TRBV13 and J usage is TRBJ1-2; D remains unclear. The CDR3 contains 14 residues. Trimming cost V 5 bases and J 8 bases, with 18 bases left between them. Germline-derived CDR1 and CDR2 are PRHDT and FYEKMQ (reference sequence).

The chain carries TRBV19 and TRBJ1-1; no firm D call. CDR1 is LNHDA, CDR2 SQIVND, per germline (reference sequence). V was clipped by 3 bases and J by 3 bases, with 2 bases between them. The CDR3 spans 11 residues. The DNA for the CDR3 is TGTGCCAGTAGTATTGACACTGAAGCTTTCTTT. This gives the protein CASSIDTEAFF.

The chain combines TRBV16 with TRBJ2-7; tentatively, D is TRBD1 or TRBD2 (5 bases each). Germline lookup yields CDR1 KGHSY and CDR2 FQNENV. The CDR3 is 16 residues long. V lost 4 bases and J lost 0, with 16 bases in between. CDR3 in DNA: TGTGCCAGCAGCCCACACGGGGACCTGAGCTCCTACGAGCAGTACTTC. As protein: CASSPHGDLSSYEQYF.

DNA for the CDR3: TGCGCCAGCAGCAAATCCACCGGGACAGGATACTACGAGCAGTACTTC. Protein sequence: CASSKSTGTGYYEQYF. V and J are TRBV5-1 and TRBJ2-7; TRBD1 matches at 8 bases. This CDR3 contains 16 residues. Germline loops: CDR1 SGHRS, CDR2 YFSETQ. After removal of 4 bases from V and 3 bases from J, the junction contained 12 bases not matched to a gene.

The chain has TRBV25-1 and TRBJ2-7; tentative D call: TRBD1 (6 bases). This CDR3 comprises 13 residues. The germline gives CDR1 MGHDK, CDR2 SYGVNS. Trimming removed 3 bases at V and 4 bases at J, with 10 bases between. CDR3 residues: CASSDAGEYEQYF. The DNA of the CDR3 is TGTGCCAGCAGTGATGCAGGGGAATACGAGCAGTACTTC.

The CDR3 DNA reads TGTGCCAGCAGTTTCAGGACTAGCCCGGGGGAGACCCAGTACTTC. This encodes CASSFRTSPGETQYF. The chain has TRBV6-5 and TRBJ2-5; 8 nucleotides align to TRBD2. V lost 4 bases and J lost 5; bases outside the gene matches: 9. The germline V gene has CDR1 MNHEY and CDR2 SVGAGI. The CDR3 consists of 15 residues.

This clone was recorded once. The chain joins TRBV28 to TRBJ1-4; no firm D call. The V end was cut by 1 base, the J end by 8 bases, with 11 bases between. The CDR3 extends over 14 amino acids. The germline V gene has CDR1 MDHEN and CDR2 SYDVKM. This CDR3 reads CASSLSGIREKLFF. CDR3 nucleotide sequence: TGTGCCAGCAGTTTATCGGGGATTCGGGAAAAACTGTTTTTT.

The chain joins TRBV5-1 to TRBJ1-1; no definite D call. V was trimmed by 2 bases and J by 0 bases, leaving 17 bases between them. The CDR3 has 17 residues. Per the germline V gene, CDR1 is SGHRS and CDR2 is YFSETQ. This CDR3 reads CASSFLAIGHLNTEAFF. The DNA for the CDR3 is TGCGCCAGCAGCTTTTTGGCGATTGGGCACTTGAACACTGAAGCTTTCTTT.

The V and J genes are TRBV2 and TRBJ2-5; the D gene is possibly TRBD1 (5 bases). This CDR3 contains 14 residues. V was trimmed by 3 bases and J by 5 bases, leaving 13 bases between them. CDR1 and CDR2 (germline): SNHLY, FYNNEI. Written as DNA, the CDR3 is TGTGCCAGCAGTGATACAGGTCGACGGGAGACCCAGTACTTC. Translation: CASSDTGRRETQYF.

This chain uses TRBV7-8 with TRBJ2-7, with 7 bases fitting TRBD1. Trimming cost V 4 bases and J 0 bases; bases outside gene matches: 3. Germline V gene lookup returns CDR1 SGHVS and CDR2 FQNEAQ. The CDR3 totals 14 residues. Here the CDR3 reads CASSSGTVSYEQYF. For the CDR3, the DNA is TGTGCCAGCAGCTCCGGGACAGTCTCCTACGAGCAGTACTTC.

This chain uses TRBV6-1 with TRBJ2-5, with a tentative D call TRBD1 (5 bases). CDR3 length: 14 amino acids. From germline, CDR1 is MNHNS and CDR2 SASEGT. The V and J ends lost 2 bases and 4 bases respectively, with 11 bases between them. The chain's CDR3 is CASSEQGNSETQYF. The CDR3 DNA follows: TGTGCCAGCAGTGAACAGGGCAACTCAGAGACCCAGTACTTC.

The chain has TRBV18 and TRBJ1-1; maybe TRBD1 (5 bases). CDR3 length: 13 residues. V was clipped by 2 bases and J by 3 bases, with 7 bases between them. Per the germline V gene, CDR1 is KGHSH and CDR2 is LQKENI. As DNA, the CDR3 is TGTGCCAGCTCACCAGGGGACTACACTGAAGCTTTCTTT. It encodes CASSPGDYTEAFF.

In this sample, this clone turned up once. This chain links TRBV6-6 with TRBJ2-7; a weak D match, TRBD2 (6 bases). The CDR3 extends over 14 amino acids. The germline V gene has CDR1 MNHNY and CDR2 SVGAGI (reference sequence). The V end was cut by 7 bases, the J end by 0 bases, with 13 bases between. The CDR3 coding sequence is TGTGCCAGCAATACGGCCGGGGGCTCCTACGAGCAGTACTTC. Its translation is CASNTAGGSYEQYF.

A single count supports this clone. V usage is TRBV28 and J usage is TRBJ2-3; TRBD1 matches 7 bases. Germline CDR1 and CDR2: MDHEN and SYDVKM. J gave up 3 bases and V 7 bases, and 7 bases lay outside the gene matches. This CDR3 is 14 amino acids long. CDR3 amino acids: CASNSGGSTDTQYF. The CDR3 DNA sequence: TGTGCCAGCAACTCAGGGGGTAGTACAGATACGCAGTATTTT.

The rearrangement links TRBV27 to TRBJ2-5; 7 bases are shared with TRBD2. Germline loops: CDR1 MNHEY, CDR2 SMNVEV (reference sequence). V dropped 6 bases and J dropped 7; count of bases not matched to a gene: 8. The CDR3 is 13 amino acids. CDR3 nucleotide sequence: TGTGCCAGCAGCCCGGCGGGAGCAGGGACCCAGTACTTC. Translating it yields CASSPAGAGTQYF.

The chain links TRBV7-9 to TRBJ1-1; D gene unclear. In germline, CDR1 is SEHNR, CDR2 FQNEAQ (reference sequence). The V end lost 1 base, the J end lost 0 bases, and 6 bases lay between the germline ends. The CDR3 is 14 residues long. The CDR3 spells CASSLVSLNTEAFF. The CDR3 nucleotides read TGTGCCAGCAGCTTAGTGAGTTTGAACACTGAAGCTTTCTTT.

The V and J genes are TRBV27 and TRBJ2-1; unclear D gene. V was shortened by 8 bases and J by 0 bases, with 20 bases between the two germline ends. The CDR3 totals 17 residues. Germline V gives CDR1 MNHEY, CDR2 SMNVEV (reference sequence). In DNA, the CDR3 is TGTGCCAGCTCACCCTCACCAATAAGGGTCTCCTACAATGAGCAGTTCTTC. Amino acids: CASSPSPIRVSYNEQFF.

V gene TRBV18 combines with J gene TRBJ2-3; D gene unclear. The CDR3 loop spans 14 amino acids. Between the trimmed V and J ends, which lost 1 base and 0 bases, there was a span of 5 bases. Germline assignment: CDR1 KGHSH and CDR2 LQKENI. CDR3 region: CASSPRASTDTQYF. The CDR3 DNA reads TGTGCCAGCTCACCACGAGCTAGCACAGATACGCAGTATTTT.

This chain links TRBV9 with TRBJ1-3, with 12 bases that match TRBD1. The CDR3 is made up of 17 amino acids. CDR1 is SGDLS and CDR2 is YYNGEE in the germline V gene. V gave up 2 bases and J gave up 2 bases; unmatched junction bases: 5. CDR3 sequence (DNA): TGTGCCAGCAGCGTTCCCGGGACAGGGGGCACTGGAAACACCATATATTTT. Translation: CASSVPGTGGTGNTIYF.

The V and J genes are TRBV28 and TRBJ2-7; 11 bases fit TRBD1. From germline, CDR1 is MDHEN and CDR2 SYDVKM. The length of the CDR3 is 14 residues. With 4 bases clipped from V and 3 bases from J, the junction kept 2 bases outside the gene matches. This CDR3 reads CASSSGQGGYEQYF. CDR3 sequence (DNA): TGTGCCAGCAGTTCGGGACAGGGGGGCTACGAGCAGTACTTC.

This clone occurred once. The chain is built from TRBV18 and TRBJ2-7, with a possible D match to TRBD1 (6 bases). V lost 2 bases and J lost 7, with 12 bases in between. CDR1 is KGHSH and CDR2 is LQKENI in the germline V gene. The CDR3 runs 13 residues. The CDR3 nucleotides read TGTGCCAGCTCACCAGCCAGGGGCGGTGAGCAGTACTTC. This translates into CASSPARGGEQYF. Variable domain in full (rest from reference TRBV18 and TRBJ2-7): NAGVMQNPRHLVRRRGQEARLRCSPMKGHSHVYWYRQLPEEGLKFMVYLQKENIIDESGMPKERFSAEFPKEGPSILRIQQVVRGDSAAYFCASSPARGGEQYFGPGTRLTVT.

The rearrangement uses TRBV7-3 and TRBJ1-2; D is uncertain. The CDR3 contains 11 residues. V was pared by 2 bases and J by 8 bases, with 6 bases between. CDR1 SGHTA and CDR2 FQGTGA come from the germline V gene. CDR3 in DNA: TGTGCCAGCAGCTTAGGGATCGGCTACACCTTC. It codes for CASSLGIGYTF. The full variable domain, its missing parts supplied by reference TRBV7-3 and TRBJ1-2, is GAGVSQTPSNKVTEKGKYVELRCDPISGHTALYWYRQSLGQGPEFLIYFQGTGAADDSGLPNDRFFAVRPEGSVSTLKIQRTERGDSAVYLCASSLGIGYTFGSGTRLTVV.

The chain is built from TRBV7-9 and TRBJ1-5; perhaps TRBD1 as D (5 bases). Deletions cut 5 bases from V and 5 bases from J, with 16 bases between. The CDR3 contains 15 residues. The germline V gene encodes CDR1 SEHNR and CDR2 FQNEAQ (reference sequence). CDR3 sequence (DNA): TGTGCCAGCAGCCTCGACACCGGGGGTCATCAGCCCCAGCATTTT. This codes for CASSLDTGGHQPQHF.

The chain employs TRBV18 and TRBJ1-5; 11 bases agree with TRBD1. With V trimmed by 4 bases and J by 0 bases, 5 bases remained unmatched. The CDR3 consists of 17 residues. Germline V gene lookup returns CDR1 KGHSH and CDR2 LQKENI. The CDR3 sequence: CASSRTGGTYSNQPQHF. The CDR3, as DNA: TGTGCCAGCTCACGGACAGGGGGCACGTATAGCAATCAGCCCCAGCATTTT.